These 2 T cell receptor beta chains were all obtained from the same sample, sequenced in a study of naive and memory T cell subsets. Both TRBC1 and TRBC2 were covered by a beta constant-region primer of two equimolar oligonucleotides. Four rounds of PCR amplified the ligated cDNA using nested alpha and beta constant-region primers plus SP2. Each CDR3 protein gets one entry after TCRdb re-called the UMI-ligation and nested PCR reads with MiXCR. The sample lists roughly 97,000 distinct CDR3 sequences, about 15% occurring once. Study-level results: Possibly reflecting memory cells re-expressing CD45RA, a few larger clonotypes occurred in naive repertoires, especially CD8.

These receptors' antigens are unknown. Sequences were obtained from naive CD8+ T cells from blood. The receptor source for this set is a human donor in good health.

This clonotype was seen a few times. The chain employs TRBV27 and TRBJ2-5, with 9 nucleotides matching TRBD2. CDR1 and CDR2 from the germline V gene are MNHEY and SMNVEV (reference sequence). CDR3 size: 16 residues. J gave up 4 bases and V 6 bases, and 12 bases lay outside the gene matches. The CDR3 loop reads CASSSVTGTSRETQYF. The CDR3, as DNA: TGTGCCAGCAGCTCAGTCACCGGGACTAGCCGAGAGACCCAGTACTTC.

There are many counts of this clonotype. The chain employs TRBV29-1 and TRBJ1-1; TRBD1 is a possible D gene (6 bases). From germline, CDR1 is SQVTM and CDR2 ANQGSEA. V was trimmed by 3 bases and J by 5 bases, leaving 13 bases between them. The CDR3 has 13 residues. CDR3: CSVDTGLGTEAFF. The CDR3 DNA sequence: TGCAGCGTTGATACAGGGCTCGGGACTGAAGCTTTCTTT.